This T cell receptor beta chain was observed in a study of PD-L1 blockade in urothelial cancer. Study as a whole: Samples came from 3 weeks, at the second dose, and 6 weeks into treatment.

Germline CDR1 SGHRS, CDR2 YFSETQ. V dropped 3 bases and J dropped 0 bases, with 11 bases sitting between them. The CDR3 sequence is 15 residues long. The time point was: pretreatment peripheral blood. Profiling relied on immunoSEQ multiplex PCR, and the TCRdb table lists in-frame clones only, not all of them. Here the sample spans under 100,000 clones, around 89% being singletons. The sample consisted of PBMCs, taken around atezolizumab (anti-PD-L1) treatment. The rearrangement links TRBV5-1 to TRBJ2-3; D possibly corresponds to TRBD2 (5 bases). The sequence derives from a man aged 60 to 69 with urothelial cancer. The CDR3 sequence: CASSSAGLSTDTQYF. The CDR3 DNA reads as TGCGCCAGCAGCTCCGCTGGACTGAGCACAGATACGCAGTATTTT. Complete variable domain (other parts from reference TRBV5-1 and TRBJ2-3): KAGVTQTPRYLIKTRGQQVTLSCSPISGHRSVSWYQQTPGQGLQFLFEYFSETQRNKGNFPGRFSGRQFSNSRSEMNVSTLELGDSALYLCASSSAGLSTDTQYFGPGTRLTVL.